The 14 T cell receptor beta chains below all came from one sample that was sequenced in a study of OX40 agonist ivuxolimab in advanced cancers. This table comes from immunoSEQ multiplex PCR, and its TCRdb copy is limited to in-frame clones, with some not included. The sample records more than 20,000 clones, around 85% being singletons. This material consisted of CD4+ or CD8+ T cells sorted from blood, taken in a trial of the OX40 agonist ivuxolimab. The receptor source for this set is an adult with an advanced solid tumor such as melanoma, head and neck, liver or kidney cancer.

The chain recombines TRBV9 with TRBJ2-7, with 7 bases fitting TRBD1. Trimming removed 4 bases from V and 3 bases from J; junction bases left unmatched: 7. The CDR3 contains 14 residues. Germline CDR1 and CDR2: SGDLS and YYNGEE. This CDR3 is CASSPRDSYYEQYF. The CDR3 nucleotides read TGTGCCAGCAGCCCTCGGGACAGCTACTACGAGCAGTACTTC.

The chain recombines TRBV7-8 with TRBJ2-2; 7 positions agree with TRBD2. In germline, CDR1 is SGHVS, CDR2 FQNEAQ. V lost 1 base, J lost 5 bases, and 10 bases stayed unmatched. This CDR3 is 17 amino acids long. CDR3 bases: TGTGCCAGCAGCTTAGACCCCCCTAGCGGAGGGACCGGGGAGCTGTTTTTT. Translated: CASSLDPPSGGTGELFF.

The gene calls are TRBV25-1 and TRBJ1-1, with D unresolved. Germline-derived CDR1 and CDR2 are MGHDK and SYGVNS. V lost 3 bases, J lost 3 bases, and 5 bases lay in between. This CDR3 spans 12 amino acids. The CDR3 reads CASSDPDTEAFF. For the CDR3, the DNA is TGTGCCAGCAGTGACCCAGACACTGAAGCTTTCTTT.

The chain recombines TRBV25-1 with TRBJ2-7, with 10 bases identical to TRBD1. The CDR3 is 14 amino acids. CDR1 and CDR2 from the germline V gene are MGHDK and SYGVNS. V lost 5 bases and J lost 6; bases outside the gene matches: 7. The CDR3 DNA is TGTGCCAGCAGTTTTGGGACAGGGGTGCTCGAGCAGTACTTC. It encodes CASSFGTGVLEQYF.

The CDR3 nucleotides are TGTGCCTGGAGTGACCTCGTTTGGGGGGATGGCTACACCTTC. It specifies CAWSDLVWGDGYTF. The chain links TRBV30 to TRBJ1-2; perhaps TRBD1 as D (5 bases). The germline CDR1 and CDR2 sequences are GTSNPN and SVGIG (reference sequence). The V end lost 1 base, the J end lost 6 bases, and 15 bases lay between the germline ends. This CDR3 is built from 14 residues.

CDR3 nucleotide sequence: TGTGCCAGCAGTTTGTCAACAGCCAACTATGGCTACACCTTC. This codes for CASSLSTANYGYTF. The chain has TRBV27 and TRBJ1-2; no firm D call. The CDR3 contains 14 residues. Trimming pared 3 bases from V and 2 bases from J, leaving 10 bases between. Looked up from germline, CDR1 is MNHEY and CDR2 is SMNVEV (reference sequence).

This clone was picked up a small number of times. The chain links TRBV7-7 to TRBJ2-4; 10 nucleotides line up with TRBD1. This CDR3 is built from 18 residues. Trimming took 1 base from V and 4 from J; bases not matched to a gene: 10. Looked up from germline, CDR1 is SSHAT and CDR2 is FNYEAQ (reference sequence). The CDR3 spells CASSLGVSGTGVKNIQYF. The CDR3 nucleotides are TGTGCCAGCAGCTTAGGAGTCTCCGGGACAGGGGTTAAAAACATTCAGTACTTC.

This chain connects TRBV5-1 to TRBJ2-4; no clear D. Germline-derived CDR1 and CDR2 are SGHRS and YFSETQ. This CDR3 is built from 14 residues. V was cut by 0 bases and J by 3 bases, with 7 bases left in between. This CDR3 is CASSLGRDKNIQYF. As DNA, the CDR3 is TGCGCCAGCAGCTTGGGAAGGGACAAAAACATTCAGTACTTC.

The chain employs TRBV7-6 and TRBJ1-6, with D maybe TRBD1 (6 bases). The CDR3 runs 16 residues. Germline-derived CDR1 and CDR2 are SGHVS and FNYEAQ. With 5 bases removed from V and 7 bases from J, the gap between germline ends came to 18 bases. The CDR3: CASSRTPGEGNSPLHF. Written as DNA, the CDR3 is TGTGCCAGCAGCCGTACGCCAGGGGAAGGGAATTCACCCCTCCACTTT.

CDR3 DNA: TGTGCCAGCAGTTACCTGACGGGCCCAGGGGGTGAAAAACTGTTTTTT. Amino acids: CASSYLTGPGGEKLFF. The chain joins TRBV6-6 to TRBJ1-4; 7 bases map to TRBD1. The CDR3 is 16 amino acids. V was clipped by 2 bases and J by 7 bases; unmatched bases: 10. Looked up from germline, CDR1 is MNHNY and CDR2 is SVGAGI (reference sequence).

The chain combines TRBV6-5 with TRBJ2-7; D is possibly TRBD1 (6 bases). The CDR3 is 13 residues long. V dropped 6 bases and J dropped 4 bases, with 13 bases sitting between them. Germline lookup yields CDR1 MNHEY and CDR2 SVGAGI. CDR3: CASRDRSMYEQYF. In nucleotides, the CDR3 is TGTGCCAGCAGAGACAGGTCTATGTACGAGCAGTACTTC.

This clone was recorded a few times. The chain joins TRBV7-9 to TRBJ2-7; TRBD1 aligns across 10 bases. With 4 bases clipped from V and 5 bases from J, the junction kept 8 bases outside the gene matches. The CDR3 has 15 residues. The germline V gene encodes CDR1 SEHNR and CDR2 FQNEAQ (reference sequence). CDR3 sequence (DNA): TGTGCCAGCAGCTCCGGACAGGGGGTTCGCGACGAGCAGTACTTC. It encodes CASSSGQGVRDEQYF. The variable domain in full, with the rest retrieved from reference TRBV7-9 and TRBJ2-7, is DTGVSQNPRHKITKRGQNVTFRCDPISEHNRLYWYRQTLGQGPEFLTYFQNEAQLEKSRLLSDRFSAERPKGSFSTLEIQRTEQGDSAMYLCASSSGQGVRDEQYFGPGTRLTVT.

The chain has TRBV6-5 and TRBJ2-3; D is uncertain. V was trimmed by 6 bases and J by 4 bases, leaving 11 bases between them. Germline CDR1 reads MNHEY; CDR2 reads SVGAGI. The CDR3 contains 13 residues. CDR3 residues: CASSPQRPDTQYF. Written as DNA, the CDR3 is TGTGCCAGCAGCCCCCAAAGGCCAGATACGCAGTATTTT.

This chain connects TRBV30 to TRBJ2-7, with D tentatively TRBD1 or TRBD2 (5 bases each). The germline CDR1 and CDR2 sequences are GTSNPN and SVGIG (reference sequence). The CDR3 covers 11 residues. V was trimmed by 4 bases and J by 5 bases, leaving 9 bases between them. DNA of the CDR3: TGTGCCTGGATAAGGGGAGACGAGCAGTACTTC. Residues: CAWIRGDEQYF.